The present T cell receptor beta chain was sequenced within a study of cytomegalovirus exposure and HLA in healthy donors. Turning to this clone: Its antigen is still unknown.

Study-wide findings and caveats: It was reported that the classifier diagnosed cytomegalovirus status with high specificity and sensitivity in both the original and validation cohorts. It was 150 to 200 TCR beta chains that were listed as cytomegalovirus-associated. Clusters of TCRs from the first cohort tended to co-occur in the approximately 130 validation repertoires (as a later analysis found).

Germline CDR1 and CDR2: MGHDK and SYGVNS. Trimming cost V 3 bases and J 4 bases; bases outside gene matches: 4. The CDR3 extends over 15 amino acids. An approximately 130-subject validation cohort, separate from the 666-subject first cohort, supplied the donors. Only in-frame clones appear in the TCRdb table, and some are missing; sequencing was by immunoSEQ multiplex PCR. The sample includes hundreds of thousands of clones, over 65% of them seen just once. Sequenced material: PBMCs. The clonotype comes from a young woman in good health and CMV-seronegative. V and J are TRBV25-1 and TRBJ2-2; 8 bases agree with TRBD2. The CDR3 DNA reads as TGTGCCAGCAGTGATCCGCGGGGGGTCACCGGGGAGCTGTTTTTT. This translates into CASSDPRGVTGELFF.